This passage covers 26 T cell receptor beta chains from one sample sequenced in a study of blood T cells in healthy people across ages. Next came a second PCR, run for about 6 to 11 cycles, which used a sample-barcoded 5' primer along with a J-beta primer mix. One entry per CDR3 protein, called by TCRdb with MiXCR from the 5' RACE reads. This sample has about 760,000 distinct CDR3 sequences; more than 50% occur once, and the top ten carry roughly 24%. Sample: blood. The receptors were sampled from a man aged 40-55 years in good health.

The CDR3 DNA reads TGTGCCAGCAGCCCCCAAAGGTCCGCAGAGTCTAATGAAAAACTGTTTTTT. Its protein is CASSPQRSAESNEKLFF. V is TRBV27 and J is TRBJ1-4, with unresolved D. The CDR3 consists of 17 residues. Germline V gives CDR1 MNHEY, CDR2 SMNVEV (reference sequence). With 6 bases removed from V and 3 bases from J, the gap between germline ends came to 20 bases.

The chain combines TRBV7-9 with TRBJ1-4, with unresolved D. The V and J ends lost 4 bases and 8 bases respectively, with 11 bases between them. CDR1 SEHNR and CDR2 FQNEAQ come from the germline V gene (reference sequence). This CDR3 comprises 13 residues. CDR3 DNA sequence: TGTGCCAGCAGCTCCCCCGTAGTGGAAAAACTGTTTTTT. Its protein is CASSSPVVEKLFF.

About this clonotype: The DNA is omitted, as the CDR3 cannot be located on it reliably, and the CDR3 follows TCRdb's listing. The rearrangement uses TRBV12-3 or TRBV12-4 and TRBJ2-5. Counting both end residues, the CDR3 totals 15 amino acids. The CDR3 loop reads CASSTSLSNRETQYF.

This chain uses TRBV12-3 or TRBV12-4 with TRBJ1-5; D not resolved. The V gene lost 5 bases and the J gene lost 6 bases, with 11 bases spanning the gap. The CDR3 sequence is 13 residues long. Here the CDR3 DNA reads TGTGCCAGCAGTCCTTCAGGTTCTCAGCCCCAGCATTTT. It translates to CASSPSGSQPQHF.

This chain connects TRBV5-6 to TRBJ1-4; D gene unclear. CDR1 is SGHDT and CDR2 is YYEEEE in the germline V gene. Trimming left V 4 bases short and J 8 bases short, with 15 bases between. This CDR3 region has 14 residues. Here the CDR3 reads CASSRLNRREKLFF. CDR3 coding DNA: TGTGCCAGCAGCCGACTTAACCGTCGGGAAAAACTGTTTTTT.

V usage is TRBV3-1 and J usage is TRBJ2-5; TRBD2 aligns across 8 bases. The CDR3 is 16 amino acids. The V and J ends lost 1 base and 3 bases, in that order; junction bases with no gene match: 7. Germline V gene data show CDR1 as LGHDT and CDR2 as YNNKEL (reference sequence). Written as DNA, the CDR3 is TGTGCCAGCAGCCAAGCGTCCGGGAGGGCCGAAGAGACCCAGTACTTC. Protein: CASSQASGRAEETQYF.

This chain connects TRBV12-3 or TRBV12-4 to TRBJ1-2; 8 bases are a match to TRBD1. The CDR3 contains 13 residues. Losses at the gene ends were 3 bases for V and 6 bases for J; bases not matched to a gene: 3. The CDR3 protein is CASSLSGGHGYTF. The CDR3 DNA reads TGTGCCAGCAGTTTGTCAGGGGGCCATGGCTACACCTTC.

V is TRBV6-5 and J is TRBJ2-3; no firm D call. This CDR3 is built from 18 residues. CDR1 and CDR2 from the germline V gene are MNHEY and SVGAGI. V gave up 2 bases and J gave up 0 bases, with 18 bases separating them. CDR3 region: CASSYVKGRPYSTDTQYF. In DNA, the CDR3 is TGTGCCAGCAGTTACGTAAAGGGAAGGCCTTATAGCACAGATACGCAGTATTTT.

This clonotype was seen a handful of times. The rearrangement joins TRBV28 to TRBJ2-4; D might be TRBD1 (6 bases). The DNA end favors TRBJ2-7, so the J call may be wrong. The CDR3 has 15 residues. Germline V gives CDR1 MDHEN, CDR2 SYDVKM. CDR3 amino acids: CASSNPKGESYEQYF. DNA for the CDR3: TGTGCCAGCAGTAACCCAAAGGGGGAGTCCTACGAGCAGTACTTC.

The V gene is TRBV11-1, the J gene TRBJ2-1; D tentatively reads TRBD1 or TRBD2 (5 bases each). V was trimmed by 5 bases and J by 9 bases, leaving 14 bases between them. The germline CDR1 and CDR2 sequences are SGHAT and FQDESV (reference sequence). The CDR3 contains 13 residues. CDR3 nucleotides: TGTGCCAGCAGCCTAGGGGCCGGGGTTGAGCAGTTCTTC. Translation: CASSLGAGVEQFF. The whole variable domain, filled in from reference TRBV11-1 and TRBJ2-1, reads EAEVAQSPRYKITEKSQAVAFWCDPISGHATLYWYRQILGQGPELLVQFQDESVVDDSQLPKDRFSAERLKGVDSTLKIQPAELGDSAMYLCASSLGAGVEQFFGPGTRLTVL.

The CDR3 here is CASSHLPRYEQYF. CDR3 bases: TGCGCCAGCAGCCATCTTCCCCGATACGAGCAGTACTTC. V gene TRBV4-1 combines with J gene TRBJ2-7, with D unresolved. Trimming took off 3 bases at V and 4 bases at J, with 10 bases between the two ends. CDR3 length: 13 amino acids. The germline V gene has CDR1 MGHRA and CDR2 YSYEKL.

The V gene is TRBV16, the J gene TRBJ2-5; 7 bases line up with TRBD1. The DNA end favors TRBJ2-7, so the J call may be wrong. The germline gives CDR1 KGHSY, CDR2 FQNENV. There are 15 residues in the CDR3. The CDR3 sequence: CASSQRGRFFYEQYF. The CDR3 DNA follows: TGTGCCAGCAGCCAGAGGGGGCGCTTCTTCTACGAGCAGTACTTC.

The CDR3 loop is CSAPGPLHGSNQPQHF. As DNA, the CDR3 is TGCAGTGCTCCCGGGCCACTCCACGGAAGCAATCAGCCCCAGCATTTT. V usage is TRBV20-1 and J usage is TRBJ1-5, with no clear D. The V and J ends lost 5 bases and 1 base respectively, with 18 bases between them. The CDR3 totals 16 residues. CDR1 and CDR2 from the germline V gene are DFQATT and SNEGSKA (reference sequence).

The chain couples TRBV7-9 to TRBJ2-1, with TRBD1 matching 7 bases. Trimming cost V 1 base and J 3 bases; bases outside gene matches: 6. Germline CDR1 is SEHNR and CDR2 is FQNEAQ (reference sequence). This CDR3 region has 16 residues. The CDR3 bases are TGTGCCAGCAGCTTAGACCGGGACAGAGACTACAATGAGCAGTTCTTC. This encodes CASSLDRDRDYNEQFF.

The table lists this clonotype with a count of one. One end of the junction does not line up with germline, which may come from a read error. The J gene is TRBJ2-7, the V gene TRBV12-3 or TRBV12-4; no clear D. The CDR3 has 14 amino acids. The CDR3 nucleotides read TGTGCCTGCAGTCCCCAGGCTTTGATATACGAGCAGTACTTC. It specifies CACSPQALIYEQYF.

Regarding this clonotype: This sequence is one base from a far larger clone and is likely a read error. As DNA, the CDR3 is TGTGCCAGCAGTTTAAGCGGGGAGACCCAGTTCTTC. Translation gives CASSLSGETQFF. This sequence joins TRBV27 and TRBJ2-1; 7 bases match TRBD2. J was trimmed by 13 bases and V by 2 bases; bases with no gene match: 5. The length of the CDR3 is 12 residues. Germline V lookup: CDR1 MNHEY, CDR2 SMNVEV (reference sequence).

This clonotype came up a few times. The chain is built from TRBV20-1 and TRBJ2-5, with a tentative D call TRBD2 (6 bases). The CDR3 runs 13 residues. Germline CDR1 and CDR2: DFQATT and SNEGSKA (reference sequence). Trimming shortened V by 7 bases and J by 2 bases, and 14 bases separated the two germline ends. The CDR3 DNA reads TGCAGTGTTTTTCCGCGGGATCAAGAGACCCAGTACTTC. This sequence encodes CSVFPRDQETQYF.

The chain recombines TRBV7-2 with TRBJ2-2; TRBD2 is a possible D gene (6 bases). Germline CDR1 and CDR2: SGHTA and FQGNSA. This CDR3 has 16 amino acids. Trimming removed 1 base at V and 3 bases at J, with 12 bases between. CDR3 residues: CASSLDPAGYTGELFF. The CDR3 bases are TGTGCCAGCAGCTTAGATCCAGCGGGCTACACCGGGGAGCTGTTTTTT.

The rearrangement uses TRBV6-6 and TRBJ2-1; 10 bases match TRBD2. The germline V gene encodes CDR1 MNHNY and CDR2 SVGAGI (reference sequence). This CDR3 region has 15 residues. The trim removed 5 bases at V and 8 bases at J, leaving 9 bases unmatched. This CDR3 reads CASSHERGGFDEQFF. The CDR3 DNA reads TGTGCCAGCAGTCACGAGCGGGGGGGCTTCGATGAGCAGTTCTTC.

As DNA, the CDR3 is TGTGCCAGCAGTGAAAGGGGCACCCCGAACACTGAAGCTTTCTTT. It translates to CASSERGTPNTEAFF. The rearrangement uses TRBV2 and TRBJ1-1, with D possibly TRBD1 on 5 matching bases. Trimming cost V 2 bases and J 1 base, with 11 bases left between them. Germline CDR1 and CDR2: SNHLY and FYNNEI. The CDR3 runs 15 residues.

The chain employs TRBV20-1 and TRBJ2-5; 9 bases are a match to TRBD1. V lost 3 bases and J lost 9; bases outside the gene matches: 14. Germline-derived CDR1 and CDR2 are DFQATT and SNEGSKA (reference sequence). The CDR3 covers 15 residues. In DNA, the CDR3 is TGCAGTGCTAGCCAGGGACAGGGACCAAGGTCGGCCCAGTACTTC. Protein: CSASQGQGPRSAQYF.

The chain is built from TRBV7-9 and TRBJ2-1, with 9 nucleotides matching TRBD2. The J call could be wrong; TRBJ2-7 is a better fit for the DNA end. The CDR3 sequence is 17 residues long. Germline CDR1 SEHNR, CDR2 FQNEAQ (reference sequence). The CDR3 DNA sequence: TGTGCCAGCAGCTTAGTGACTAGCGGATACTCCTACAATGAGCAGTACTTC. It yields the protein CASSLVTSGYSYNEQYF.

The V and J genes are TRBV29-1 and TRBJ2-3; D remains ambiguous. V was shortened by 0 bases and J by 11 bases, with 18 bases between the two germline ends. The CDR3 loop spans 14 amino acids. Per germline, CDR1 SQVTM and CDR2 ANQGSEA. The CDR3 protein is CSVEDGGFGFMQYF. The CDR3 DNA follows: TGCAGCGTTGAAGATGGTGGGTTTGGCTTTATGCAGTATTTT.

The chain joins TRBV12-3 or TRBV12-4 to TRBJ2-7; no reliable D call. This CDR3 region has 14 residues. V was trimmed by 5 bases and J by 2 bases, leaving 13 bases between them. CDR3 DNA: TGTGCCAGCAGTCGCTGGACGGGCACCTACGAGCAGTACTTC. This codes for CASSRWTGTYEQYF.

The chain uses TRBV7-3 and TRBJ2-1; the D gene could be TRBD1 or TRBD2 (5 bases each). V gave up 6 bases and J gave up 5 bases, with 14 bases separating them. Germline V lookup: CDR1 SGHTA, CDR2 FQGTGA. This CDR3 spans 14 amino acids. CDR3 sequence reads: CASRIEMGDNEQFF. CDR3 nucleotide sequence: TGTGCCAGCAGGATAGAGATGGGGGACAATGAGCAGTTCTTC.

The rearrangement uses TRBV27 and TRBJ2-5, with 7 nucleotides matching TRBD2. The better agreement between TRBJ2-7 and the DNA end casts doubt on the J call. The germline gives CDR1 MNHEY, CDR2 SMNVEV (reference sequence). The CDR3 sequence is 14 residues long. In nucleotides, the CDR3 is TGTGCCAGCAGTTTGGGGACTACGAGATACGAGCAGTACTTC. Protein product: CASSLGTTRYEQYF.